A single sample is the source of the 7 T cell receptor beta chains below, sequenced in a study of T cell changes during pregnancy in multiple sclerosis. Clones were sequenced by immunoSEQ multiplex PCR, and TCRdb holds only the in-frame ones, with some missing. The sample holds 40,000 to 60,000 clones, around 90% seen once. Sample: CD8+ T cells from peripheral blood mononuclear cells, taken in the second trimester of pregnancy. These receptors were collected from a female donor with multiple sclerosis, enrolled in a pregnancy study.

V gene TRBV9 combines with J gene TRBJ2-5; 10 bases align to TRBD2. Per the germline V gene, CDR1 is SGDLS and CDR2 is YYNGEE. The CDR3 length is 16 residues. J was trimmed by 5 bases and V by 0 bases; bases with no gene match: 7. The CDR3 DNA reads TGTGCCAGCAGCGTAGGTAGCGGGGGGACGGAGGAGACCCAGTACTTC. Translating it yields CASSVGSGGTEETQYF.

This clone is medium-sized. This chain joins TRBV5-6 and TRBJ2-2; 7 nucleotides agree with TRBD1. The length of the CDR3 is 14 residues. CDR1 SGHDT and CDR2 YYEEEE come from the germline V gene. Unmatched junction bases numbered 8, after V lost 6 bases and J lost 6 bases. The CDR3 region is CASIKQGYAGELFF. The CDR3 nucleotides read TGTGCCAGCATCAAACAGGGGTACGCCGGGGAGCTGTTTTTT.

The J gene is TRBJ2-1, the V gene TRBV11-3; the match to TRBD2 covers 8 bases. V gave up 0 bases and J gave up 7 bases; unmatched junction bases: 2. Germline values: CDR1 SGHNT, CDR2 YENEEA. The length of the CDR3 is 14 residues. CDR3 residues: CASSLEGGGNEQFF. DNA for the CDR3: TGTGCCAGCAGCTTAGAAGGCGGGGGGAATGAGCAGTTCTTC.

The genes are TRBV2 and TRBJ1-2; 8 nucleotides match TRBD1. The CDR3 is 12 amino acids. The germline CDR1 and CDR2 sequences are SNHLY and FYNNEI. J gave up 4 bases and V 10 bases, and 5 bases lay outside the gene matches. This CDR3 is CAIRQGTYGYTF. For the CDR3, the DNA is TGTGCCATCAGACAGGGGACCTATGGCTACACCTTC.

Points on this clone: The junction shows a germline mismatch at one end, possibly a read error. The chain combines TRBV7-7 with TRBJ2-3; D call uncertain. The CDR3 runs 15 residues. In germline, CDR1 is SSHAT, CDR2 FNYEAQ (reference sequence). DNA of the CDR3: TGTGCTAGCAGCCCCCAACTAAAAAGCACAGATACGCAGTATTTT. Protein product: CASSPQLKSTDTQYF.

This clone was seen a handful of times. The CDR3 DNA is TGTGCCAGCAGCGAAGAGGGTTTAGACTATGGCTACACCTTC. Amino acids: CASSEEGLDYGYTF. This chain connects TRBV7-9 to TRBJ1-2; D remains ambiguous. CDR3 length: 14 amino acids. V was clipped by 5 bases and J by 3 bases, with 13 bases between them. From germline, CDR1 is SEHNR and CDR2 FQNEAQ (reference sequence). Supplemented by reference TRBV7-9 and TRBJ1-2, the full variable domain reads DTGVSQNPRHKITKRGQNVTFRCDPISEHNRLYWYRQTLGQGPEFLTYFQNEAQLEKSRLLSDRFSAERPKGSFSTLEIQRTEQGDSAMYLCASSEEGLDYGYTFGSGTRLTVV.

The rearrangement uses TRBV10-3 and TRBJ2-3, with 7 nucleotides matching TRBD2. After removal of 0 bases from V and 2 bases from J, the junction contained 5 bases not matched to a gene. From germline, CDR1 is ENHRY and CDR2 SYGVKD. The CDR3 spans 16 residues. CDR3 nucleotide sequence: TGTGCCATCAGTGAGTCACACGGGGGGACCACAGATACGCAGTATTTT. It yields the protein CAISESHGGTTDTQYF.